The rows below give T cell receptor beta chains drawn from one sample of a study of shared clonotypes between healthy human individuals. TCRdb's table, derived via immunoSEQ multiplex PCR, lists solely in-frame clones and lacks some. The sample contains more than 2 million clones, 90% to 95% of which appear only once. Sequenced sample: naive CD8+ T cells from PBMCs. The receptors were sampled from a man aged 18 to 29 in good health. Some clones in this sample may be carry-over from other donors' samples. Each CDR3 is given with its conserved first and last residue. The D gene is left open where the match is weak. Part of the rows lack a size; the others show once, few, many or a class for expanded clones.

cdr3_nt: TGTGCCAGCAGCTCTGACAGGGCAGGAGGGGAGACCCAGTACTTC
cdr3_aa: CASSSDRAGGETQYF
j_call: TRBJ2-5
d_call: -
v_call: TRBV11-3
clone_size: once

cdr3_nt: TGCGCCAGCTCGAGCGGATTTAGCGGGAGTGGGACAGATACGCAGTATTTT
cdr3_aa: CASSSGFSGSGTDTQYF
j_call: TRBJ2-3
d_call: TRBD2
v_call: TRBV10-1
clone_size: -

cdr3_nt: TGTGCCAGTAGTATAGGCCTCTTCGGGATCGGGTACGAGCAGTACTTC
cdr3_aa: CASSIGLFGIGYEQYF
j_call: TRBJ2-7
d_call: -
v_call: TRBV19
clone_size: -

cdr3_nt: TGTGCCAGCAGTTACTACAGGGATCCTAGCACAGATACGCAGTATTTT
cdr3_aa: CASSYYRDPSTDTQYF
j_call: TRBJ2-3
d_call: -
v_call: TRBV6-5
clone_size: -

cdr3_nt: TGTGCCAGCAGTTTATTAAGGCGGCAGGGTTACAATGAGCAGTTCTTC
cdr3_aa: CASSLLRRQGYNEQFF
j_call: TRBJ2-1
d_call: -
v_call: TRBV27
clone_size: -

cdr3_nt: TGTGCCAGCAGCGCCGCCCCCGGGGGACTAGCCTACAATGAGCAGTTCTTC
cdr3_aa: CASSAAPGGLAYNEQFF
j_call: TRBJ2-1
d_call: TRBD2
v_call: TRBV7-9
clone_size: -

cdr3_nt: TGTGCCATCAGTGAGCCCCGGGGCTATGGCTACACCTTC
cdr3_aa: CAISEPRGYGYTF
j_call: TRBJ1-2
d_call: -
v_call: TRBV10-3
clone_size: -

cdr3_nt: TGTGCCAGCAGCCAAGCAGGGACTACCTACGAGCAGTACTTC
cdr3_aa: CASSQAGTTYEQYF
j_call: TRBJ2-7
d_call: TRBD2
v_call: TRBV4-2
clone_size: -

cdr3_nt: TGTGCCAGCAGCGCACGGACAGGGATTAACACTGAAGCTTTCTTT
cdr3_aa: CASSARTGINTEAFF
j_call: TRBJ1-1
d_call: TRBD1
v_call: TRBV7-6
clone_size: -

cdr3_nt: TGTGCCAGCAGCTTAGCTAGCGTAAGCGAGCAGTACTTC
cdr3_aa: CASSLASVSEQYF
j_call: TRBJ2-7
d_call: -
v_call: TRBV7-2
clone_size: -

cdr3_nt: TGTGCCAGCAGCGTTCACTCCCCGGGTTTAAATGGCTACACCTTC
cdr3_aa: CASSVHSPGLNGYTF
j_call: TRBJ1-2
d_call: -
v_call: TRBV9
clone_size: -

cdr3_nt: TGTGCCAGCAGCCAACAAAGAGGGGCATTTTACACCGGGGAGCTGTTTTTT
cdr3_aa: CASSQQRGAFYTGELFF
j_call: TRBJ2-2
d_call: -
v_call: TRBV25-1
clone_size: -

cdr3_nt: TGCAGCGTTGCCGGGATCAGCGGGTACATTCAGTACTTC
cdr3_aa: CSVAGISGYIQYF
j_call: TRBJ2-4
d_call: -
v_call: TRBV29-1
clone_size: -

cdr3_nt: TGTGCCATCAGTGGGGACAGGGGAGTGAACACTGAAGCTTTCTTT
cdr3_aa: CAISGDRGVNTEAFF
j_call: TRBJ1-1
d_call: TRBD1
v_call: TRBV10-3
clone_size: -

cdr3_nt: TGTGCCAGCAGCCGGTTCGGGCGGGGTGACACTGAAGCTTTCTTT
cdr3_aa: CASSRFGRGDTEAFF
j_call: TRBJ1-1
d_call: -
v_call: TRBV14
clone_size: -

cdr3_nt: TGCGCCAGCAGCCAAGGATGGACTGAAGCTTTCTTT
cdr3_aa: CASSQGWTEAFF
j_call: TRBJ1-1
d_call: -
v_call: TRBV4-1
clone_size: few

cdr3_nt: TGTGCCAGTAGTATGGGGCGGGGCGCTGGCTACGAGCAGTACTTC
cdr3_aa: CASSMGRGAGYEQYF
j_call: TRBJ2-7
d_call: -
v_call: TRBV19
clone_size: -

cdr3_nt: TGCGCCAGCAGCTTGGTGGGGGGCGCGGGCCCCACAGATACGCAGTATTTT
cdr3_aa: CASSLVGGAGPTDTQYF
j_call: TRBJ2-3
d_call: -
v_call: TRBV5-1
clone_size: -

cdr3_nt: TGTGCCAGCTCCTACCGGGGCTCCTACGAGCAGTACTTC
cdr3_aa: CASSYRGSYEQYF
j_call: TRBJ2-7
d_call: -
v_call: TRBV27
clone_size: -

cdr3_nt: TGCAGCGTTACGGCGGGTGACTCCTACGAGCAGTACTTC
cdr3_aa: CSVTAGDSYEQYF
j_call: TRBJ2-7
d_call: -
v_call: TRBV29-1
clone_size: -

cdr3_nt: TGTGCCAGCAGTGGGAAGAGCAGATACTTC
cdr3_aa: CASSGKSRYF
j_call: TRBJ2-5
d_call: -
v_call: TRBV2
clone_size: -

cdr3_nt: TGTGCCAGTTTTTCCCCGTTTGGGGATACGCAGTATTTT
cdr3_aa: CASFSPFGDTQYF
j_call: TRBJ2-3
d_call: -
v_call: TRBV19
clone_size: once

cdr3_nt: TGTGCCAGCAGTTTATCGGGGGGCGCCCACTATGGCTACACCTTC
cdr3_aa: CASSLSGGAHYGYTF
j_call: TRBJ1-2
d_call: -
v_call: TRBV27
clone_size: -

cdr3_nt: TGCGCCAGCAGCCAAGCCCTGGTCCCAGGTGTTGATGAGCAGTTCTTC
cdr3_aa: CASSQALVPGVDEQFF
j_call: TRBJ2-1
d_call: -
v_call: TRBV4-3
clone_size: once

cdr3_nt: TGTGCCAGCAGTCCGCGGGACAGGTCGTACGAGCAGTACTTC
cdr3_aa: CASSPRDRSYEQYF
j_call: TRBJ2-7
d_call: TRBD1
v_call: TRBV27
clone_size: -

cdr3_nt: TGTGCCAGCAGCTATTCGGGGAAGACCCACGACGAGCAGTACTTC
cdr3_aa: CASSYSGKTHDEQYF
j_call: TRBJ2-7
d_call: -
v_call: TRBV27
clone_size: -